The rows below give T cell receptor beta chains drawn from one sample of a study of cytomegalovirus exposure and HLA in healthy donors. This table comes from immunoSEQ multiplex PCR, and its TCRdb copy is limited to in-frame clones, with some not included. The table shows approximately 160,000 clones, with about 81% occurring only once. Sequencing input: PBMCs. The receptors stem from a woman aged 18-29 years in good health and CMV-seronegative. CDR3s include the opening cysteine and the closing phenylalanine or tryptophan. A D gene is named only where the DNA matches it firmly. Size is omitted from some rows. Given values are once, few, many or a class for expanded clones.

D gene	V gene	J gene	clone size	CDR3 protein	CDR3 DNA
-	TRBV5-8	TRBJ2-7	-	CASSPRGRGSYEQYF	TGTGCCAGCAGCCCGAGGGGGAGGGGATCCTACGAGCAGTACTTC
TRBD2	TRBV11-2	TRBJ2-5	-	CASSPGERGIPWETQYF	TGTGCCAGCAGCCCCGGGGAGCGGGGGATTCCTTGGGAGACCCAGTACTTC
TRBD1	TRBV10-2	TRBJ2-5	-	CASSDRDRGFHETQYF	TGCGCCAGCAGTGATCGGGACAGGGGTTTTCACGAGACCCAGTACTTC
TRBD2	TRBV2	TRBJ2-1	-	CASSEGLAGGLSYNEQFF	TGTGCCAGCAGTGAGGGACTAGCGGGAGGACTCTCCTACAATGAGCAGTTCTTC
-	TRBV9	TRBJ1-4	once	CASSVATSGEKLFF	TGTGCCAGCAGCGTAGCTACGTCGGGGGAAAAACTGTTTTTT
-	TRBV13	TRBJ1-1	-	CASSLYARGNTEAFF	TGTGCCAGCAGCTTATACGCACGGGGGAACACTGAAGCTTTCTTT
TRBD1	TRBV9	TRBJ1-1	-	CASSVTGGRITEAFF	TGTGCCAGCAGCGTGACAGGGGGCAGGATCACTGAAGCTTTCTTT
-	TRBV5-1	TRBJ2-1	few	CASSQNRGLNNEQFF	TGCGCCAGCAGCCAAAACCGGGGACTTAACAATGAGCAGTTCTTC
-	TRBV19	TRBJ1-1	-	CASSNWGVVLNTEAFF	TGTGCCAGTAGTAATTGGGGCGTCGTCTTGAACACTGAAGCTTTCTTT
-	TRBV2	TRBJ1-5	-	CASRRQVPGQPQHF	TGTGCCAGCAGAAGACAGGTCCCAGGTCAGCCCCAGCATTTT
-	TRBV7-2	TRBJ1-3	-	CASSYFQGFGNTIYF	TGTGCCAGCAGCTATTTCCAGGGGTTTGGAAACACCATATATTTT
-	TRBV6-1	TRBJ2-3	-	CASTGASDTQYF	TGTGCCAGCACTGGGGCCTCGGATACGCAGTATTTT
TRBD2	TRBV5-1	TRBJ2-1	-	CASSLGLAGGINEQFF	TGCGCCAGCAGCTTAGGACTAGCGGGGGGGATCAATGAGCAGTTCTTC
TRBD1	TRBV5-1	TRBJ1-1	few	CASSLDPGGTEAFF	TGCGCCAGCAGCTTGGATCCAGGGGGCACTGAAGCTTTCTTT
TRBD2	TRBV19	TRBJ2-2	-	CASIGGGRGTGELFF	TGTGCCAGTATCGGCGGGGGGCGCGGCACCGGGGAGCTGTTTTTT
-	TRBV6-1	TRBJ1-2	-	CASNLQDLANYGYTF	TGTGCCAGCAACCTTCAGGATTTAGCTAACTATGGCTACACCTTC
-	TRBV28	TRBJ1-1	-	CASSFALNTEAFF	TGTGCCAGCAGTTTCGCGTTGAACACTGAAGCTTTCTTT
TRBD2	TRBV28	TRBJ2-7	-	CASSFEREGRYEQYF	TGTGCCAGCAGTTTCGAACGGGAGGGCCGCTACGAGCAGTACTTC
-	TRBV12-5	TRBJ1-5	-	CASGFRQFRYSNQPQHF	TGTGCTAGTGGTTTTCGACAGTTCCGCTATAGCAATCAGCCCCAGCATTTT
TRBD1	TRBV11-2	TRBJ2-7	-	CASSLRPGQTYEQYF	TGTGCCAGCAGCTTACGGCCGGGACAGACCTACGAGCAGTACTTC
-	TRBV9	TRBJ2-4	-	CASSVRGAKNIQYF	TGTGCCAGCAGCGTACGAGGAGCCAAAAACATTCAGTACTTC
-	TRBV6-6	TRBJ1-1	-	CASSYGGTQKHTEAFF	TGTGCCAGCAGTTACGGGGGGACCCAGAAACACACTGAAGCTTTCTTT
TRBD1	TRBV29-1	TRBJ2-7	-	CSVADRGSSYEQYF	TGCAGCGTGGCGGACAGGGGGAGCTCCTACGAGCAGTACTTC
-	TRBV15	TRBJ1-5	-	CATSARRGVGQPQHF	TGTGCCACCAGCGCCCGCAGAGGCGTTGGTCAGCCCCAGCATTTT
TRBD1	TRBV28	TRBJ1-2	-	CASSLIQGVDYGYTF	TGTGCCAGCAGTTTGATACAGGGGGTTGACTATGGCTACACCTTC
-	TRBV30	TRBJ2-3	-	CAWSVRADTQYF	TGTGCCTGGAGTGTTCGGGCAGATACGCAGTATTTT
-	TRBV6-5	TRBJ1-1	few	CASSPTPNTEAFF	TGTGCCAGCAGTCCTACTCCGAACACTGAAGCTTTCTTT
TRBD1	TRBV5-1	TRBJ2-7	-	CASSLGTGGAVQYF	TGCGCCAGCAGCCTGGGGACAGGGGGCGCGGTGCAGTACTTC
-	TRBV2	TRBJ2-1	-	CASSDRIGGARGGNEQFF	TGTGCCAGCAGTGACAGGATTGGGGGGGCCAGGGGTGGGAATGAGCAGTTCTTC
-	TRBV10-1	TRBJ2-7	-	CARGQRSYEQYF	TGCGCCCGTGGACAGCGATCCTACGAGCAGTACTTC
TRBD1	TRBV4-1	TRBJ2-1	-	CASSQEWGQGAGEQFF	TGCGCCAGCAGCCAAGAATGGGGACAGGGGGCTGGTGAGCAGTTCTTC
-	TRBV18	TRBJ2-7	few	CASSLDEAYEQYF	TGTGCCAGCTCCCTAGATGAAGCCTACGAGCAGTACTTC
TRBD1	TRBV2	TRBJ2-1	once	CASSVGHRGYYNEQFF	TGTGCCAGCAGTGTGGGGCACAGGGGGTACTACAATGAGCAGTTCTTC
TRBD1	TRBV2	TRBJ2-7	-	CASYTGTASYEQYF	TGTGCCAGCTATACCGGGACAGCCTCCTACGAGCAGTACTTC
TRBD1	TRBV30	TRBJ1-1	-	CAWSKPFRTGQSRAFF	TGTGCCTGGAGCAAGCCCTTCCGGACAGGCCAAAGTAGGGCTTTCTTT
-	TRBV28	TRBJ2-5	-	CASSLLAGDGTQYF	TGTGCCAGCAGTTTATTGGCAGGGGATGGGACCCAGTACTTC
TRBD1	TRBV28	TRBJ1-4	-	CASSLRRRGTGENEKLFF	TGTGCCAGCAGTTTACGCCGGAGGGGGACAGGGGAAAACGAAAAACTGTTTTTT
-	TRBV19	TRBJ1-1	-	CASTQGMVGEAFF	TGTGCCAGTACGCAGGGTATGGTAGGTGAAGCTTTCTTT
-	TRBV2	TRBJ2-7	-	CASSEDLVNYEQYF	TGTGCCAGCAGTGAAGATCTAGTAAACTACGAGCAGTACTTC
-	TRBV19	TRBJ1-5	-	CASSRGGNSNQPQHF	TGTGCCAGTAGTAGGGGGGGGAATAGCAATCAGCCCCAGCATTTT
-	TRBV7-2	TRBJ2-1	-	CASSLDRVEQFF	TGTGCCAGCAGCTTAGACCGGGTGGAGCAGTTCTTC
TRBD1	TRBV7-9	TRBJ2-1	once	CASSLGGAGGNEQFF	TGTGCCAGCAGCTTAGGAGGGGCAGGGGGCAATGAGCAGTTCTTC
TRBD1	TRBV2	TRBJ1-2	few	CASTRTGGYGYTF	TGTGCCAGCACGAGGACAGGGGGCTATGGCTACACCTTC
-	TRBV6-5	TRBJ1-2	-	CASSQTPPNYGYTF	TGTGCCAGCAGTCAAACACCCCCTAACTATGGCTACACCTTC
-	TRBV13	TRBJ1-6	-	CASSLMGSSYNSPLHF	TGTGCCAGCAGCTTAATGGGGAGCTCCTATAATTCACCCCTCCACTTT
-	TRBV7-9	TRBJ1-4	-	CSSSTTGTRAGELFF	TGTTCCAGCAGCACGACCGGGACAAGGGCCGGGGAACTGTTTTTT
TRBD2	TRBV5-6	TRBJ2-1	once	CASSLNGLVQREQFF	TGTGCCAGCAGCTTGAACGGACTAGTCCAACGTGAGCAGTTCTTC
TRBD1	TRBV7-9	TRBJ1-2	-	CASRPTGTGVPYGYTF	TGTGCCAGCAGACCTACCGGGACAGGGGTCCCCTATGGCTACACCTTC
TRBD1	TRBV13	TRBJ1-2	-	CASSLQGGIDGYTF	TGTGCCAGCAGCTTACAAGGGGGCATCGATGGCTACACCTTC
-	TRBV9	TRBJ1-5	once	CASSVVGDSNQPQHF	TGTGCCAGCAGCGTAGTCGGAGATAGCAATCAGCCCCAGCATTTT